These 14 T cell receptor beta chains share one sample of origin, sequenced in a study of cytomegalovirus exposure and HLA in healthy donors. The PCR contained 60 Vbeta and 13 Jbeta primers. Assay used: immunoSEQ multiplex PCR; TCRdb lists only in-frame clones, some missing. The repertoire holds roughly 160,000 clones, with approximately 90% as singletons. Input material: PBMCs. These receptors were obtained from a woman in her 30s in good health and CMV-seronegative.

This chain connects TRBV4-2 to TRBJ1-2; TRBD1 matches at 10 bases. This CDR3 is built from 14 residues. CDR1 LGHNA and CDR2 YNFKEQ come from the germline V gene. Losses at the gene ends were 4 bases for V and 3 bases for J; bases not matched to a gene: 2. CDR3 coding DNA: TGTGCCAGCAGCCGCGGACAGGGGGACTATGGCTACACCTTC. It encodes CASSRGQGDYGYTF.

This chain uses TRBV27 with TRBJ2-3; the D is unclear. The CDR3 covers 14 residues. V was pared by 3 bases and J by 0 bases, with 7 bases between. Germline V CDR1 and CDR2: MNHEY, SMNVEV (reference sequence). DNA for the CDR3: TGTGCCAGCAGTTTCGGGTATAGCACAGATACGCAGTATTTT. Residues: CASSFGYSTDTQYF.

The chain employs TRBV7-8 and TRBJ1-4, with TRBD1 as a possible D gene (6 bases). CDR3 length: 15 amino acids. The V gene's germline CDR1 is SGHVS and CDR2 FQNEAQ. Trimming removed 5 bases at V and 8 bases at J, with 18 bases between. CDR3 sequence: CASSPPGGLREKLFF. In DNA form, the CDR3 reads TGTGCCAGCAGCCCCCCCGGGGGGCTTCGGGAAAAACTGTTTTTT.

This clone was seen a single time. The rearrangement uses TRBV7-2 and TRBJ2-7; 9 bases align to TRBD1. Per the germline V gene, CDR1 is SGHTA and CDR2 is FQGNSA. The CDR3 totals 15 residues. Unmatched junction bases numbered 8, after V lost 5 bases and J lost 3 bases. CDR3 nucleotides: TGTGCCAGCAGCACTACCGGGACAGGGTTCTACGAGCAGTACTTC. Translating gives CASSTTGTGFYEQYF.

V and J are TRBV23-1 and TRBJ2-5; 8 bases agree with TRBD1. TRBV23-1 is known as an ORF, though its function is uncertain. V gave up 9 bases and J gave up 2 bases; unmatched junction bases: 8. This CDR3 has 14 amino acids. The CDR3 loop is CARNTGGSQETQYF. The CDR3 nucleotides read TGCGCCAGAAACACAGGGGGTTCACAAGAGACCCAGTACTTC.

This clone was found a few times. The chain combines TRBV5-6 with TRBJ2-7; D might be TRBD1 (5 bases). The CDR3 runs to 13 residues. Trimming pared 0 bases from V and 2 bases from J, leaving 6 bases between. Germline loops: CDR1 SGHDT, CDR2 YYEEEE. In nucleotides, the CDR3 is TGTGCCAGCAGCTTGGACAGGACCTACGAGCAGTACTTC. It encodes CASSLDRTYEQYF.

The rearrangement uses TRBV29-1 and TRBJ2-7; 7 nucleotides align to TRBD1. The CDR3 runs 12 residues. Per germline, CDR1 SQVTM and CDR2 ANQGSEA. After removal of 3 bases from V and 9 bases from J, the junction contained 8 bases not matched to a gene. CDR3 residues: CSVDRGRLGQYF. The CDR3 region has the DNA TGCAGCGTTGATAGGGGGCGCTTGGGGCAGTACTTC.

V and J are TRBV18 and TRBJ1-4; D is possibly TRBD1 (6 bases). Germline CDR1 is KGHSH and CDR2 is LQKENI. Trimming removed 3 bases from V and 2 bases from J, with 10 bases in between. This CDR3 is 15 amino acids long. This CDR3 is CASSPRGGTNEKLFF. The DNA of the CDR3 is TGTGCCAGCTCACCCCGGGGGGGCACTAATGAAAAACTGTTTTTT.

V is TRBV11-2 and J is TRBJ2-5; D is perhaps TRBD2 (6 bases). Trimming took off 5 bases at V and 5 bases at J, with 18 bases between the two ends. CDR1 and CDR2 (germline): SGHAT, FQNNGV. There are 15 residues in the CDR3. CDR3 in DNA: TGTGCCAGCAGCGGCGGGACCCGGACACGGGAGACCCAGTACTTC. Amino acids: CASSGGTRTRETQYF.

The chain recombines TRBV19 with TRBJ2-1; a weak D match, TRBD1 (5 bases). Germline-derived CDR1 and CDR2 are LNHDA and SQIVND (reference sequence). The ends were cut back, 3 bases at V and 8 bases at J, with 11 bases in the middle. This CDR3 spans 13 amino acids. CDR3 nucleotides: TGTGCCAGTAGTATTCAGGGTTGGGATGAGCAGTTCTTC. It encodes CASSIQGWDEQFF. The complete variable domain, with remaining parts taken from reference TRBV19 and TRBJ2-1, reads DGGITQSPKYLFRKEGQNVTLSCEQNLNHDAMYWYRQDPGQGLRLIYYSQIVNDFQKGDIAEGYSVSREKKESFPLTVTSAQKNPTAFYLCASSIQGWDEQFFGPGTRLTVL.

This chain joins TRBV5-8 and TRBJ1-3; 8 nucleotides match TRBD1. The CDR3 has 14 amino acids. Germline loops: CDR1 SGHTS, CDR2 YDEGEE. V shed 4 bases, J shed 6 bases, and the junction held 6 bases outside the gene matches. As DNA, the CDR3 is TGTGCCAGCAGCCCGACAGGGGAAGAAAACACCATATATTTT. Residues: CASSPTGEENTIYF.

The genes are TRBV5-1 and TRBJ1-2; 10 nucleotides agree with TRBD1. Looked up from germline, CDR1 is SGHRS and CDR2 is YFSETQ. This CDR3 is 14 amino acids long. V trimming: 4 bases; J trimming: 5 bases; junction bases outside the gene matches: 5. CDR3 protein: CASSNPGQGYGYTF. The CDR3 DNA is TGCGCCAGCAGCAATCCGGGACAGGGGTATGGCTACACCTTC.

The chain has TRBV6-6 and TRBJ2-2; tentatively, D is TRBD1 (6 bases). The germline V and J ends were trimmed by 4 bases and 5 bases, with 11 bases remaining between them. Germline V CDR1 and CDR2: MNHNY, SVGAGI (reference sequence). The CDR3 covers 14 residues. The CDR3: CASSFTGSTGELFF. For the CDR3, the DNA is TGTGCCAGCAGTTTCACAGGGTCGACCGGGGAGCTGTTTTTT.

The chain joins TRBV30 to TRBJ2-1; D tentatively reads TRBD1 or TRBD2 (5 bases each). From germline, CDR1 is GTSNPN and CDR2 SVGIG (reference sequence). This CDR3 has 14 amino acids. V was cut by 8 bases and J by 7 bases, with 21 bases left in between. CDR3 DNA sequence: TGTGCCGGGACCGTCGGGCTAGCTGGGAATGAGCAGTTCTTC. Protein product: CAGTVGLAGNEQFF.